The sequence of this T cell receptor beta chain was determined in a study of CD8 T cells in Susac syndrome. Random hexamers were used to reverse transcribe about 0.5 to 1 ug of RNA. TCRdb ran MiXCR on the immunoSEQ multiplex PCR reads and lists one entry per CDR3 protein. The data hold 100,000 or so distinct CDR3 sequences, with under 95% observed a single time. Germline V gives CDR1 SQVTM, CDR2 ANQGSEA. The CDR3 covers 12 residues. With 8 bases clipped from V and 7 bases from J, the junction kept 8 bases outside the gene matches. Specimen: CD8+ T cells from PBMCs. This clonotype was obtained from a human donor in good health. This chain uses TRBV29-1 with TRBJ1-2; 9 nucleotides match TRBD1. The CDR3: CSTGQGAGGYTF. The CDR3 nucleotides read TGCAGCACGGGACAGGGCGCGGGTGGCTACACCTTC.